The clone carrying this TCR beta chain showed up many times. Its specificity is unknown. This specimen comes from a study of CD8 T cells in ankylosing spondylitis. General study points: Clones linked with disease were CD8+ and fairly uncommon in the peripheral blood. There was a TCR beta motif, made of several highly homologous variants, that appeared characteristic of ankylosing spondylitis blood. Disease-linked clones reportedly concentrated significantly in matched ankylosing spondylitis synovial fluid.

5'-RACE, quantitative and with molecular barcodes, yielded the TCR beta libraries. MiXCR, applied by TCRdb to the 5' RACE reads, yields one record per CDR3 protein. The sample comprises 200,000 to 250,000 distinct CDR3 sequences, around 7.9% of which are singletons, and about 14% rests with the top ten. This TCR was recovered from a male donor with ankylosing spondylitis. Material for sequencing was blood, either unsorted or a sorted T cell fraction (not recorded which).

The CDR3 here is CASSYSTSGVTDTQYF. The DNA for the CDR3 is TGTGCCAGCAGTTACTCGACTAGCGGGGTGACAGATACGCAGTATTTT. The chain couples TRBV6-5 to TRBJ2-3; 11 nucleotides match TRBD2. Per the germline V gene, CDR1 is MNHEY and CDR2 is SVGAGI. With V trimmed by 0 bases and J by 3 bases, 2 bases remained unmatched. The CDR3 runs 16 residues.